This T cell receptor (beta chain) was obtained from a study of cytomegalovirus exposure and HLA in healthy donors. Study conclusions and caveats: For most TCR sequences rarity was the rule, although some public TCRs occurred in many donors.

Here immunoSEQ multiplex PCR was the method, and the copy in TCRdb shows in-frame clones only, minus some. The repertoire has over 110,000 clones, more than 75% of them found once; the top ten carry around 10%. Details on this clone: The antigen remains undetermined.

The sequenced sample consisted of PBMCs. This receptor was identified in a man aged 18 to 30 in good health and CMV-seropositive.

The DNA for the CDR3 is TGTGCCAGCAGCCCAAGGGGGATTACTAATGAAAAACTGTTTTTT. Its translation is CASSPRGITNEKLFF. The chain combines TRBV7-6 with TRBJ1-4; weak D call: TRBD1 (6 bases). V lost 5 bases and J lost 2, with 12 bases in between. This CDR3 contains 15 residues. Germline lookup yields CDR1 SGHVS and CDR2 FNYEAQ.